This is a list of T cell receptor beta chains from one sample in a study of T-cell memory formation after mild COVID-19. TCRdb reprocessed the 5' RACE reads with MiXCR, giving one entry per CDR3 protein. The sample has about 110,000 distinct CDR3 sequences, under 15% seen once. The sample comprised PBMCs or a T cell subset sorted from them (not recorded which). All receptors come from an adult woman who had mild COVID-19 (a few samples of this study predate the infection). Cell type and time point are not known. The CDR3 runs from the conserved cysteine through the conserved F or W. D genes are given only for firm matches. Not every row has a clone size; where given, it reads once, few, many or a size class.

d_gene	j_gene	abundance	v_gene	CDR3aa	CDR3nt
TRBD2	TRBJ2-5	.	TRBV12-3/TRBV12-4	CASSTIAGEYQETQYF	TGTGCCAGCAGCACCATAGCGGGGGAGTACCAAGAGACCCAGTACTTC
.	TRBJ1-2	.	TRBV20-1	CSARDGPRGYSVYGYTF	TGCAGTGCTAGAGATGGGCCAAGGGGGTATAGTGTGTATGGCTACACCTTC
TRBD2	TRBJ2-5	.	TRBV13	CASSRGGGRETQYF	TGTGCCAGCAGCAGAGGTGGCGGGAGGGAGACCCAGTACTTC
.	TRBJ2-7	.	TRBV29-1	CSVLRGSSYEQYF	TGCAGCGTCCTCAGGGGTAGTTCCTACGAGCAGTACTTC
.	TRBJ1-1	.	TRBV15	CATSRRGTPDVFF	TGTGCCACCAGCAGACGAGGAACGCCTGACGTTTTCTTT
.	TRBJ2-1	few	TRBV29-1	CSVDGAESSYNEQFF	TGCAGCGTTGATGGTGCCGAGAGCTCCTACAATGAGCAGTTCTTC
.	TRBJ1-1	.	TRBV7-9	CASSSPGGLGTEAFF	TGTGCCAGCAGCTCCCCCGGGGGGCTGGGCACTGAAGCTTTCTTT
TRBD2	TRBJ2-1	few	TRBV11-1	CASSLVPAGGWEQFF	TGTGCCAGCAGCTTAGTTCCAGCGGGAGGTTGGGAGCAGTTCTTC
.	TRBJ2-7	.	TRBV18	CASSPIGHPYEQYF	TGTGCCAGCTCACCCATCGGACACCCCTACGAGCAGTACTTC
.	TRBJ2-3	.	TRBV7-9	CASSLGSADTDTQYF	TGTGCCAGCAGCTTAGGCTCCGCCGACACAGATACGCAGTATTTT
TRBD2	TRBJ2-2	few	TRBV12-3/TRBV12-4	CASSFVVRDYHTGELFF	TGTGCCAGCAGTTTCGTGGTGCGGGACTACCACACCGGGGAGCTGTTTTTT
.	TRBJ1-2	.	TRBV13	CASSLGLRDNYGYTF	TGTGCCAGCAGCTTAGGACTTCGGGATAACTATGGCTACACCTTC
.	TRBJ2-7	.	TRBV20-1	CSVRSSYEQYF	TGCAGTGTTCGGAGCTCCTACGAGCAGTACTTC
TRBD1	TRBJ2-3	few	TRBV29-1	CSVPDREVLTDTQYF	TGCAGCGTACCGGACAGGGAGGTACTCACAGATACGCAGTATTTT
.	TRBJ2-2	.	TRBV2	CASSGGGRGNTGELFF	TGTGCCAGCAGTGGCGGCGGCAGGGGAAACACCGGGGAGCTGTTTTTT
TRBD2	TRBJ2-1	many	TRBV5-1	CASSSGLASSYNEQFF	TGCGCCAGCAGCTCAGGACTAGCCAGCTCCTACAATGAGCAGTTCTTC
.	TRBJ1-3	.	TRBV12-3/TRBV12-4	CASSFTGARGGNTIYF	TGTGCCAGCAGTTTCACCGGGGCCAGAGGTGGAAACACCATATATTTT
.	TRBJ1-5	.	TRBV5-5	CASSLSINQPQHF	TGTGCCAGCAGCTTAAGTATTAATCAGCCCCAGCATTTT